The clone carrying this T cell receptor beta chain was seen more than once but under ten times. Data came from immunoSEQ multiplex PCR; TCRdb stores just in-frame clones and leaves some out. The sample holds about 110,000 clones; about four fifths are singletons and the top ten take over 7.5%. This sample stems from a study of blood T cell repertoires in COVID-19. This CDR3 has 18 amino acids. Germline V lookup: CDR1 SGHTA, CDR2 FQGNSA. The trim removed 5 bases at V and 0 bases at J, leaving 11 bases unmatched. The specimen sequenced was peripheral blood. The clonotype comes from a woman in her 40s with acute or convalescent COVID-19. The chain carries TRBV7-2 and TRBJ2-3, with TRBD2 identical over 10 bases. The CDR3 DNA follows: TGTGCCAGCAGCGACCCGCCCCTAGCGGGGGTAAGCACAGATACGCAGTATTTT. Translated, it gives CASSDPPLAGVSTDTQYF.